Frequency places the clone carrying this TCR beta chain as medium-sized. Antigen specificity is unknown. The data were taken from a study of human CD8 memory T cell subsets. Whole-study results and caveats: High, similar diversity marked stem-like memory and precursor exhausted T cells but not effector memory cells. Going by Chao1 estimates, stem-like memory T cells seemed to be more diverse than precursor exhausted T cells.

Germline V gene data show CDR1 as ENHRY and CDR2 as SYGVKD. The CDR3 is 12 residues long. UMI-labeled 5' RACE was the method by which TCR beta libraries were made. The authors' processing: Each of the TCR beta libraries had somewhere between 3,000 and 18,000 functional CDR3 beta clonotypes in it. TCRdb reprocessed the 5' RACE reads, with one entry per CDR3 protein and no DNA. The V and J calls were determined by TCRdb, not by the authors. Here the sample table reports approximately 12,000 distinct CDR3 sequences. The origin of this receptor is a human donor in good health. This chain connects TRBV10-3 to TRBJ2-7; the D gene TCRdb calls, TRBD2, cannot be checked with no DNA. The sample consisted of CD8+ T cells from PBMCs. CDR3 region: CAISEGGSEQYF.